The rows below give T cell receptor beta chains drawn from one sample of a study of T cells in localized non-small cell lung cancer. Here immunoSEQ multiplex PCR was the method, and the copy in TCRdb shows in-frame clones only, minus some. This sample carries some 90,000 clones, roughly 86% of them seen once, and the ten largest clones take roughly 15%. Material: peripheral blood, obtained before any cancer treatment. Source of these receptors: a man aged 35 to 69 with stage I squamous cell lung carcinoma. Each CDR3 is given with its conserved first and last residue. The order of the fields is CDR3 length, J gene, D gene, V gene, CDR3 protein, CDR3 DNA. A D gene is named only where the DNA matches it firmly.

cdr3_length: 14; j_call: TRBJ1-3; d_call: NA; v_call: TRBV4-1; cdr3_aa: CASRDTSSGNTIYF; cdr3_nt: TGCGCCAGCCGAGACACGAGCTCTGGAAACACCATATATTTT
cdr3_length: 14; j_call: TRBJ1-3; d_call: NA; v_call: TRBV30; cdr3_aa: CAWSPNLSGNTIYF; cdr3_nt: TGTGCCTGGAGTCCGAATTTATCTGGAAACACCATATATTTT
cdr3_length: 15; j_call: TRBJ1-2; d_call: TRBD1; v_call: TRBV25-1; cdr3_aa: CASSASRQGAYGYTF; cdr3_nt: TGTGCCAGCAGTGCTTCCCGACAGGGGGCCTATGGCTACACCTTC
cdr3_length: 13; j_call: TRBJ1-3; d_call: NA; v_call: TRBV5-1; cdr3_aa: CASSLETGNTIYF; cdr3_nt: TGCGCCAGCAGCTTGGAAACGGGAAACACCATATATTTT
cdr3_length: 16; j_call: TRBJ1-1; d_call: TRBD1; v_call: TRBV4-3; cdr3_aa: CASSQGYRDRNTEAFF; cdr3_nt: TGCGCCAGCAGCCAAGGGTACAGGGACAGGAACACTGAAGCTTTCTTT
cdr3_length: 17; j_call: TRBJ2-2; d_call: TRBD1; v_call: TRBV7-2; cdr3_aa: CASSLRFGTGNSGELFF; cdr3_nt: TGTGCCAGCAGCTTAAGATTTGGGACAGGGAATTCCGGGGAGCTGTTTTTT
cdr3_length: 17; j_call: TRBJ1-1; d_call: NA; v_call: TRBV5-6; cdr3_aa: CASSEEGTASMNTEAFF; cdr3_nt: TGTGCCAGCAGCGAAGAGGGGACGGCCTCAATGAACACTGAAGCTTTCTTT
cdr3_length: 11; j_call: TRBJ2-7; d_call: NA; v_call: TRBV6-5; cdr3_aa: CASSTGTEQYF; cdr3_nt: TGTGCCAGCAGTACCGGGACGGAGCAGTACTTC
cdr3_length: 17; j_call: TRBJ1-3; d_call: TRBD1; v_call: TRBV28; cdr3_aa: CASSLSGTGLSGNTIYF; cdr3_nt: TGTGCCAGCAGTTTGAGTGGGACAGGTCTCTCTGGAAACACCATATATTTT
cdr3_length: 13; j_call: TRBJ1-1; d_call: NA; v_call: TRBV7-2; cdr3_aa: CASSSHMNTEAFF; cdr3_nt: TGTGCCAGCAGCTCCCATATGAACACTGAAGCTTTCTTT